This is a list of T cell receptor beta chains from one sample in a study of Graves' ophthalmopathy and Graves' hyperthyroidism. TCRdb recomputed calls from the multiplex PCR reads with MiXCR, one row per CDR3 protein. The sample has roughly 610,000 distinct CDR3 sequences; over 20% are singletons. The source material was peripheral blood. These receptor sequences come from a woman aged 18-29 years with stable Graves' hyperthyroidism. Some clones in this sample may be carry-over from other donors' samples. The conserved cysteine and the conserved F or W are not part of the CDR3 here. The D gene is left open where the match is weak.

D: TRBD1; V: TRBV2; J: TRBJ1-5; CDR3: ASREGQGFNQPQH
D: -; V: TRBV2; J: TRBJ1-2; CDR3: ASSVSNLDYGYT
D: TRBD1; V: TRBV6-5; J: TRBJ1-1; CDR3: ASSWDSLNTEAF
D: -; V: TRBV5-6; J: TRBJ2-4; CDR3: ASSLETGNIKY
D: -; V: TRBV29-1; J: TRBJ2-7; CDR3: SVADSRREQY
D: -; V: TRBV20-1; J: TRBJ2-5; CDR3: SAMAYQETQY
D: -; V: TRBV4-2; J: TRBJ1-2; CDR3: ASSHQGPDYGYT
D: -; V: TRBV20-1; J: TRBJ1-6; CDR3: SAREIQNNSPLH
D: TRBD1; V: TRBV20-1; J: TRBJ1-1; CDR3: SALTDRMNTEAF
D: TRBD1; V: TRBV11-1; J: TRBJ1-2; CDR3: ASSFELKGAFFRGYT
D: -; V: TRBV28; J: TRBJ1-1; CDR3: ASSTRHGNTEAF
D: -; V: TRBV6-1; J: TRBJ1-1; CDR3: ASRRDMNTEAF
D: -; V: TRBV15; J: TRBJ1-2; CDR3: ATSRGRALT
D: TRBD2; V: TRBV7-3; J: TRBJ2-5; CDR3: ASSPWGSGSLETQY
D: -; V: TRBV20-1; J: TRBJ1-2; CDR3: SARDGIQGEGYGYT
D: TRBD1; V: TRBV5-6; J: TRBJ1-1; CDR3: ASSPGGDRNTEAC
D: TRBD2; V: TRBV6-1; J: TRBJ2-7; CDR3: ASYTSESTYDQY
D: -; V: TRBV15; J: TRBJ1-1; CDR3: ATSKLQGWDTEAF
D: TRBD1; V: TRBV6-5; J: TRBJ1-2; CDR3: ASSFLGQTPGYGYT
D: TRBD1; V: TRBV24-1; J: TRBJ2-7; CDR3: ATSDPRTGGYEQY
D: TRBD1; V: TRBV2; J: TRBJ1-3; CDR3: ASSPVVTGARGNTIY
D: -; V: TRBV28; J: TRBJ1-1; CDR3: ASSLGGWTATEAF
D: TRBD2; V: TRBV5-1; J: TRBJ2-5; CDR3: ASSFSSGQETQY
D: -; V: TRBV6-1; J: TRBJ1-5; CDR3: ASSGSGALGGQPQH
D: -; V: TRBV9; J: TRBJ1-1; CDR3: ASSARGVGEAF
D: -; V: TRBV6-1; J: TRBJ2-5; CDR3: ASSLGVGEETQY
D: -; V: TRBV4-1; J: TRBJ1-5; CDR3: ASSQEGRGTSNQPQH